Listed here are 32 T cell receptor beta chains from one sample, sequenced in a study of CD8 T cells in ankylosing spondylitis. General observations from the study: Ankylosing spondylitis blood appeared to carry a characteristic TCR beta motif of fewer than 10 highly homologous variants.

From the 5' RACE reads, TCRdb called clonotypes with MiXCR, one entry per CDR3 protein. The sample holds around 770,000 distinct CDR3 sequences; approximately 10% are singletons and the top ten take about 0.49%. Which antigens these TCRs recognize remains unknown. The sample was blood, either unsorted or a sorted T cell fraction (not recorded which). All receptors derive from a male donor with ankylosing spondylitis.

This clonotype was observed many times. The chain has TRBV20-1 and TRBJ2-1, with 9 bases matching TRBD1. The CDR3 covers 13 residues. The V gene's germline CDR1 is DFQATT and CDR2 SNEGSKA (reference sequence). J was trimmed by 2 bases and V by 6 bases; bases with no gene match: 2. CDR3 bases: TGCAGTGCAGGGACAGGGCCCTACAATGAGCAGTTCTTC. The encoded protein is CSAGTGPYNEQFF.

V gene TRBV5-5 combines with J gene TRBJ1-1, with D perhaps TRBD1 (5 bases). This CDR3 is built from 15 residues. Germline CDR1 reads SGHKS; CDR2 reads YYEKEE (reference sequence). V lost 0 bases, J lost 0 bases, and 9 bases lay in between. The CDR3, as DNA: TGTGCCAGCAGCTTGGAGGGGTCAATGAACACTGAAGCTTTCTTT. As protein: CASSLEGSMNTEAFF.

This clonotype came up a few times. The chain carries TRBV4-3 and TRBJ2-3, with 13 bases matching TRBD2. The CDR3 runs 17 residues. With V trimmed by 3 bases and J by 0 bases, 3 bases remained unmatched. Germline V gene data show CDR1 as LGHNA and CDR2 as YSLEER. CDR3 coding DNA: TGCGCCAGCAGCCATCGACTAGCGGGGGGTAGCACAGATACGCAGTATTTT. This translates into CASSHRLAGGSTDTQYF.

Only a few counts were recorded for this clonotype. The chain recombines TRBV12-3 or TRBV12-4 with TRBJ1-6; possible D gene TRBD1, 5 bases. The CDR3 runs to 18 residues. The V end was cut by 1 base, the J end by 0 bases, with 13 bases between. CDR3 DNA sequence: TGTGCCAGCAGTTTAGTAGCTTGGGGCAGCTCCTATAATTCACCCCTCCACTTT. Translation gives CASSLVAWGSSYNSPLHF.

This clonotype was counted at least ten times. The chain is built from TRBV20-1 and TRBJ2-1; D might be TRBD1 or TRBD2, each matching 5 bases. From germline, CDR1 is DFQATT and CDR2 SNEGSKA (reference sequence). The V gene lost 1 base and the J gene lost 1 base, with 14 bases spanning the gap. CDR3 length equals 16 residues. CDR3 in DNA: TGCAGTGCTAGAGTTAGGGACCCTGGATCCTACAATGAGCAGTTCTTC. As protein: CSARVRDPGSYNEQFF.

The chain carries TRBV9 and TRBJ1-6, with TRBD1 as a possible D gene (5 bases). V was trimmed by 0 bases and J by 11 bases, leaving 9 bases between them. Per the germline V gene, CDR1 is SGDLS and CDR2 is YYNGEE. The CDR3 totals 13 residues. CDR3 loop: CASSVATGAPLHF. Here the CDR3 DNA reads TGTGCCAGCAGCGTAGCTACGGGGGCACCCCTCCACTTT.

This clonotype was counted only a few times. The gene calls are TRBV6-1 and TRBJ2-5; a weak D match, TRBD1 (8 bases). The V end was cut by 5 bases, the J end by 5 bases, with 15 bases between. The CDR3 is 14 residues long. Germline V lookup: CDR1 MNHNS, CDR2 SASEGT. CDR3 DNA: TGTGCCAGCAGTCTGGGGGGGACAGGCGAGACCCAGTACTTC. This codes for CASSLGGTGETQYF.

J is TRBJ2-1 and V is TRBV11-2; D not resolved. CDR1 and CDR2 from the germline V gene are SGHAT and FQNNGV. This CDR3 is built from 16 residues. Between the trimmed V and J ends, which lost 0 bases and 1 base, there was a span of 10 bases. CDR3: CASSLDLIVSYNEQFF. The CDR3 bases are TGTGCCAGCAGCTTAGATCTAATAGTGTCCTACAATGAGCAGTTCTTC. Variable domain in full (rest from reference TRBV11-2 and TRBJ2-1): EAGVAQSPRYKIIEKRQSVAFWCNPISGHATLYWYQQILGQGPKLLIQFQNNGVVDDSQLPKDRFSAERLKGVDSTLKIQPAKLEDSAVYLCASSLDLIVSYNEQFFGPGTRLTVL.

The V and J genes are TRBV20-1 and TRBJ1-2; D possibly corresponds to TRBD1 (6 bases). V lost 1 base and J lost 8, with 20 bases in between. Germline V gives CDR1 DFQATT, CDR2 SNEGSKA (reference sequence). This CDR3 has 15 residues. The CDR3 nucleotides read TGCAGTGCTAGAGGACCCAGGGGTGATTTGTTGGGCTACACCTTC. It codes for CSARGPRGDLLGYTF.

This clonotype was detected many times. The V call is TRBV20-1, the J call TRBJ1-2; 8 nucleotides line up with TRBD1. The CDR3 length is 13 residues. V was pared by 3 bases and J by 8 bases, with 8 bases of the junction left unmatched. The V gene's germline CDR1 is DFQATT and CDR2 SNEGSKA (reference sequence). CDR3 sequence: CSARDRVGKGYTF. The CDR3 DNA reads TGCAGTGCTAGGGACAGGGTGGGGAAGGGCTACACCTTC.

In its sample, this clonotype was seen a few times. The V gene is TRBV20-1, the J gene TRBJ2-5; unclear D gene. Germline CDR1 and CDR2: DFQATT and SNEGSKA (reference sequence). V was pared by 3 bases and J by 1 base, with 6 bases between. CDR3 length equals 12 residues. The CDR3 region is CSASEIQETQYF. DNA for the CDR3: TGCAGTGCTAGCGAAATCCAAGAGACCCAGTACTTC.

This clonotype was detected a few times. The V and J genes are TRBV6-1 and TRBJ2-1, with D possibly being TRBD2 (6 bases). CDR1 and CDR2 from the germline V gene are MNHNS and SASEGT. Trimming removed 6 bases at V and 7 bases at J, with 22 bases between. The CDR3 has 16 amino acids. In nucleotides, the CDR3 is TGTGCCAGCAGGGGCGGACTAAGTTGGTTGATGAATGAGCAGTTCTTC. Its protein is CASRGGLSWLMNEQFF.

The chain's CDR3 is CSARDVLAVSTDTQYF. The CDR3 region has the DNA TGCAGTGCTAGAGATGTACTAGCGGTCAGCACAGATACGCAGTATTTT. The V call is TRBV20-1, the J call TRBJ2-3; 8 bases agree with TRBD2. V lost 0 bases to trimming and J lost 0 bases; unmatched junction nucleotides: 5. Germline CDR1 and CDR2: DFQATT and SNEGSKA (reference sequence). This CDR3 spans 16 amino acids.

A word on this clonotype: One base away lies a much larger clone, so this may be a sequencing read error. The V gene is TRBV20-1, the J gene TRBJ1-1; the D gene is possibly TRBD1 (5 bases). The CDR3 loop spans 17 amino acids. Germline V gene lookup returns CDR1 DFQATT and CDR2 SNEGSKA (reference sequence). The CDR3 bases are TGCTGTGCTAGAGATCGCCGGGGGGGTTCTACGAACACTGAAGCTTTCTTT. Translated, it gives CCARDRRGGSTNTEAFF.

The V gene is TRBV18, the J gene TRBJ1-3, with 7 bases fitting TRBD1. The trim removed 3 bases at V and 4 bases at J, leaving 9 bases unmatched. Germline-derived CDR1 and CDR2 are KGHSH and LQKENI. This CDR3 has 16 residues. The CDR3 DNA reads TGTGCCAGCTCACCGGGACAGCCCTTAGCAGGAAACACCATATATTTT. Residues: CASSPGQPLAGNTIYF.

In this sample, this clonotype turned up a few times. The chain links TRBV20-1 to TRBJ2-1, with 12 bases lining up with TRBD2. The CDR3 extends over 14 amino acids. The germline CDR1 and CDR2 sequences are DFQATT and SNEGSKA (reference sequence). The V and J ends lost 1 base and 9 bases, in that order; junction bases with no gene match: 4. In DNA form, the CDR3 reads TGCAGTGCTAGAGGACTAGCGGGAGTGGGTGAGCAGTTCTTC. Its translation is CSARGLAGVGEQFF.

This sequence joins TRBV11-2 and TRBJ2-1, with D hard to call. Deletions cut 5 bases from V and 3 bases from J, with 14 bases between. Germline V gives CDR1 SGHAT, CDR2 FQNNGV. This CDR3 has 15 residues. The CDR3 reads CASSQAVFLYNEQFF. DNA of the CDR3: TGTGCCAGCAGCCAGGCAGTGTTTCTCTACAATGAGCAGTTCTTC.

This clonotype was counted ten times or more. The chain couples TRBV29-1 to TRBJ2-7; no firm D call. With 6 bases removed from V and 2 bases from J, the gap between germline ends came to 8 bases. The CDR3 covers 11 residues. Germline values: CDR1 SQVTM, CDR2 ANQGSEA. The chain's CDR3 is CSVAGAYEQYF. The CDR3 coding sequence is TGCAGCGTGGCTGGGGCCTACGAGCAGTACTTC.

This clonotype was counted a few times. The rearrangement links TRBV20-1 to TRBJ1-2, with TRBD1 identical over 9 bases. V lost 0 bases and J lost 5; bases outside the gene matches: 4. This CDR3 contains 14 residues. The germline V gene encodes CDR1 DFQATT and CDR2 SNEGSKA (reference sequence). The CDR3, as DNA: TGCAGTGCTAGAGAACAGGGGGCGCTTTATGGCTACACCTTC. Translating it yields CSAREQGALYGYTF.

The chain uses TRBV12-3 or TRBV12-4 and TRBJ1-5; possibly TRBD1 for D (5 bases). V was shortened by 5 bases and J by 1 base, with 9 bases between the two germline ends. The CDR3 is 14 amino acids. The CDR3 DNA follows: TGTGCCAGCAGTCCGCGACAGAGCAATCAGCCCCAGCATTTT. Translation: CASSPRQSNQPQHF.

This clonotype was detected ten times or more. The DNA for the CDR3 is TGCAGTGCTAGAGTGATGAACACTGAAGCTTTCTTT. Its protein product is CSARVMNTEAFF. The V call is TRBV20-1, the J call TRBJ1-1; D gene unclear. This CDR3 has 12 amino acids. Germline CDR1 reads DFQATT; CDR2 reads SNEGSKA (reference sequence). Trimming shortened V by 1 base and J by 0 bases, and 3 bases separated the two germline ends.

This clonotype was recorded at least ten times. The chain couples TRBV7-2 to TRBJ2-3; D could derive from TRBD1 or TRBD2 (5 bases each). Between the trimmed V and J ends, which lost 5 bases and 2 bases, there was a span of 17 bases. CDR1 and CDR2 (germline): SGHTA, FQGNSA. The CDR3 is 16 amino acids. CDR3 sequence (DNA): TGTGCCAGCAGCACGGGGACCTCGCGCGACACAGATACGCAGTATTTT. Its protein product is CASSTGTSRDTDTQYF.

This clonotype was detected only a few times. The chain employs TRBV12-3 or TRBV12-4 and TRBJ2-1; D unclear. V was clipped by 6 bases and J by 0 bases, with 15 bases between them. This CDR3 region has 16 residues. The CDR3 reads CASSSGAARSYNEQFF. The CDR3 DNA reads TGTGCCAGCAGCTCCGGTGCGGCACGCTCCTACAATGAGCAGTTCTTC.

The chain recombines TRBV6-1 with TRBJ1-2; D ambiguous. This CDR3 comprises 13 residues. Germline lookup yields CDR1 MNHNS and CDR2 SASEGT. V lost 2 bases, J lost 4 bases, and 8 bases lay in between. The CDR3 sequence: CASSERSAYGYTF. The CDR3 DNA is TGTGCCAGCAGTGAAAGGTCAGCCTATGGCTACACCTTC.

This clonotype was recorded many times. The rearrangement joins TRBV6-5 to TRBJ2-7; unclear D gene. This CDR3 is built from 14 residues. The V gene lost 2 bases and the J gene lost 3 bases, with 11 bases spanning the gap. Per germline, CDR1 MNHEY and CDR2 SVGAGI. CDR3 amino acids: CASSYMADGYEQYF. DNA of the CDR3: TGTGCCAGCAGTTACATGGCGGACGGCTACGAGCAGTACTTC.

A remark on this clonotype: A read error may explain this, as a much larger clone is one base away. The rearrangement links TRBV12-3 or TRBV12-4 to TRBJ2-7, with 8 bases lining up with TRBD1. Trimming cost V 6 bases and J 2 bases; bases outside gene matches: 3. This CDR3 has 13 amino acids. The CDR3 region has the DNA TGTGCCAGCAGCTGGGACAGGCCCTACGAGCAGTACTTC. This translates into CASSWDRPYEQYF.

CDR3 loop: CSARDRTEINSPLHF. As DNA, the CDR3 is TGCAGTGCTAGAGACCGGACAGAAATTAATTCACCCCTCCACTTT. The chain uses TRBV20-1 and TRBJ1-6, with D possibly being TRBD1 (6 bases). The CDR3 covers 15 residues. CDR1 is DFQATT, CDR2 SNEGSKA, per germline (reference sequence). V gave up 0 bases and J gave up 6 bases, with 12 bases separating them.

The chain links TRBV12-3 or TRBV12-4 to TRBJ2-5; no clear D gene. V was clipped by 4 bases and J by 1 base, with 4 bases between them. CDR3 size: 12 residues. The CDR3 here is CASSYFQETQYF. The CDR3 region has the DNA TGTGCCAGCAGTTATTTCCAAGAGACCCAGTACTTC.

The chain joins TRBV15 to TRBJ2-7; either TRBD1 or TRBD2 may fit D (5 bases each). Trimming left V 4 bases short and J 3 bases short, with 16 bases between. This CDR3 contains 15 residues. Per germline, CDR1 LNHNV and CDR2 YYDKDF (reference sequence). The DNA of the CDR3 is TGTGCCACCAGCAAGGGCCGGGGCAGTTTCTACGAGCAGTACTTC. Amino acid sequence: CATSKGRGSFYEQYF. Based on the CDR3 plus reference TRBV15 and TRBJ2-7, the full variable domain is DAMVIQNPRYQVTQFGKPVTLSCSQTLNHNVMYWYQQKSSQAPKLLFHYYDKDFNNEADTPDNFQSRRPNTSFCFLDIRSPGLGDTAMYLCATSKGRGSFYEQYFGPGTRLTVT.

The table lists this clonotype with a count of one. This rearrangement joins TRBV10-1 to TRBJ2-7; D assignment may be TRBD1 or TRBD2 (5 bases each). V lost 8 bases and J lost 3, with 14 bases in between. The CDR3 consists of 13 residues. Per germline, CDR1 WNHNN and CDR2 SYGVQD (reference sequence). The CDR3 spells CASGPLGGYEQYF. The DNA for the CDR3 is TGCGCCAGCGGCCCACTTGGGGGCTACGAGCAGTACTTC.

This clonotype was recorded many times. The chain has TRBV6-1 and TRBJ1-2; 10 bases agree with TRBD1. With V trimmed by 5 bases and J by 4 bases, 1 base remained unmatched. Germline CDR1 and CDR2: MNHNS and SASEGT. This CDR3 spans 13 amino acids. CDR3 protein: CASSRDRGYGYTF. In nucleotides, the CDR3 is TGTGCCAGCAGTCGGGACAGGGGCTATGGCTACACCTTC.

The chain recombines TRBV6-2 or TRBV6-3 with TRBJ2-7; D possibly corresponds to TRBD1 (5 bases). The length of the CDR3 is 13 residues. Germline-derived CDR1 and CDR2 are MNHEY and SVGEGT. V lost 6 bases, J lost 4 bases, and 13 bases lay in between. The CDR3: CASRIATEYEQYF. The CDR3 DNA follows: TGTGCCAGCAGGATCGCGACAGAATACGAGCAGTACTTC.